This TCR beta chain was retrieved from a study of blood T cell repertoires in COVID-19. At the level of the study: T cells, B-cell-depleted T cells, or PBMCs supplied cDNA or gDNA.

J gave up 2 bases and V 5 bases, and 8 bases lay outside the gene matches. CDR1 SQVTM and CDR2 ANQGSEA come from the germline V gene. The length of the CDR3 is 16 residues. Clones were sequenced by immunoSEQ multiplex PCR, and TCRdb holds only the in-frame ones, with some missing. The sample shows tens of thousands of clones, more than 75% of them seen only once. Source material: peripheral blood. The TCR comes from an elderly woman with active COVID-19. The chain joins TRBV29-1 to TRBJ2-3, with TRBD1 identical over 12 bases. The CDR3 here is CSVSFLGQGATDTQYF. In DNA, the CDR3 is TGCAGCGTTTCCTTTTTGGGACAGGGGGCCACAGATACGCAGTATTTT.